The TCR beta chain described here comes from a study of CD8 T cells in Susac syndrome. Germline assignment: CDR1 KGHSH and CDR2 LQKENI. This CDR3 spans 17 amino acids. V shed 1 base and J 2 bases; nucleotides not matched to a gene: 7. This clonotype appeared once. TCR beta was sequenced from blood CD8+ and CD4+ T cells. FACS enriched CD8+ TEMRA cells, while bulk CD8+ and CD4+ were negatively isolated. cDNA came from around 0.54 to 1 ug RNA primed by random hexamers. A single record per CDR3 protein comes from TCRdb applying MiXCR to the immunoSEQ multiplex PCR reads. The sample includes 100,000 to 150,000 distinct CDR3 sequences, about 95% seen only once; the top ten take around 0.12%.

Material: CD4+ T cells from PBMCs. The sequence came from a human donor in good health. The rearrangement joins TRBV18 to TRBJ2-5; 10 bases align to TRBD1. DNA of the CDR3: TGTGCCAGCTCACCACGGGGGACAGGGGTTGGTCAAGAGACCCAGTACTTC. Translation: CASSPRGTGVGQETQYF.